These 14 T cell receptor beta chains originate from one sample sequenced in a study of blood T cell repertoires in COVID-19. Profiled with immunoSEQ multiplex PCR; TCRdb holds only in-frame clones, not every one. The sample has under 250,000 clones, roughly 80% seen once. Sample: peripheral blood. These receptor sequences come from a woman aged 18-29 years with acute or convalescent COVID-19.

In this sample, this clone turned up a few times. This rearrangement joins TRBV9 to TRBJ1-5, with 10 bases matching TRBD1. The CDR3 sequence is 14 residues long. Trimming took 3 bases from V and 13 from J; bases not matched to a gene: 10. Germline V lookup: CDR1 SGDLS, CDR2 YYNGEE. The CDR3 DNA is TGTGCCAGCAGCGCGGGACAGGGGCCCGACAAACAGCATTTT. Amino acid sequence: CASSAGQGPDKQHF.

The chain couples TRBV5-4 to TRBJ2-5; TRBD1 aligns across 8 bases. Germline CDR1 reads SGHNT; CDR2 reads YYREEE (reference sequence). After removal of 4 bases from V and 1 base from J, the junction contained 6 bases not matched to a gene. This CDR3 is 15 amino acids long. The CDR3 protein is CASSTGGQVQETQYF. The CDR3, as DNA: TGTGCCAGCAGCACCGGGGGACAGGTCCAAGAGACCCAGTACTTC.

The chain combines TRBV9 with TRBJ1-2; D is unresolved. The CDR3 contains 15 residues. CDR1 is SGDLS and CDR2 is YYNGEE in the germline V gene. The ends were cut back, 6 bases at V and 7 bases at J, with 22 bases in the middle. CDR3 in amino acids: CASTRARAVGGGYTF. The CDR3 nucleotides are TGTGCCAGCACCCGGGCTCGGGCCGTCGGAGGTGGCTACACCTTC.

This chain's CDR3 is CASSGLAGGWEQFF. The CDR3 DNA reads as TGTGCCAGCAGTGGGCTAGCGGGAGGATGGGAGCAGTTCTTC. J is TRBJ2-1 and V is TRBV2; 11 bases are a match to TRBD2. Germline-derived CDR1 and CDR2 are SNHLY and FYNNEI. The V and J ends lost 4 bases and 10 bases, in that order; junction bases with no gene match: 6. The CDR3 is made up of 14 amino acids. The full variable domain, with the rest looked up from reference TRBV2 and TRBJ2-1, is EPEVTQTPSHQVTQMGQEVILRCVPISNHLYFYWYRQILGQKVEFLVSFYNNEISEKSEIFDDQFSVERPDGSNFTLKIRSTKLEDSAMYFCASSGLAGGWEQFFGPGTRLTVL.

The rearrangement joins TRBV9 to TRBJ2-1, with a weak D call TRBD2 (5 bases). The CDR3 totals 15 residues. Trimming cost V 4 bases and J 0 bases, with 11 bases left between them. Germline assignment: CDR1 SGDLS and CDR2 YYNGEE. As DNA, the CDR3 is TGTGCCAGCAGCCGCGGGTGGAGCTCCTACAATGAGCAGTTCTTC. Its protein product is CASSRGWSSYNEQFF. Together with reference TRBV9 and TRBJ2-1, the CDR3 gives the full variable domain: DSGVTQTPKHLITATGQRVTLRCSPRSGDLSVYWYQQSLDQGLQFLIQYYNGEERAKGNILERFSAQQFPDLHSELNLSSLELGDSALYFCASSRGWSSYNEQFFGPGTRLTVL.

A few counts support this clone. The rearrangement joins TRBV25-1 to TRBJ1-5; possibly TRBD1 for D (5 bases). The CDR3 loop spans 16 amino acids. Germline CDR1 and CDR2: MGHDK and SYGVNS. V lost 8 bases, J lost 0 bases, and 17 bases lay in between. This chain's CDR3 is CASGPGDGYSNQPQHF. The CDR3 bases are TGTGCCAGCGGGCCGGGGGACGGATATAGCAATCAGCCCCAGCATTTT.

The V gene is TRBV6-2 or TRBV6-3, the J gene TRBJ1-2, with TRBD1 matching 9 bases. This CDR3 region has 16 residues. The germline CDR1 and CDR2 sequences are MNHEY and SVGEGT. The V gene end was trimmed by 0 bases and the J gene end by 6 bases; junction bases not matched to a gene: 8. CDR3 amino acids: CASSYSIGTGRHGYTF. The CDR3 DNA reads TGTGCCAGCAGTTACTCGATCGGGACAGGGAGGCATGGCTACACCTTC.

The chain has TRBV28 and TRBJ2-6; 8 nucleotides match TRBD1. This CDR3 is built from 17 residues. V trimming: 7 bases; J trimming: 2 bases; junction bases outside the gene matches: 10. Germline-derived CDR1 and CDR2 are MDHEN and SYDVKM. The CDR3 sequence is CASNSGTGYTGANVLTF. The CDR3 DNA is TGTGCCAGCAATTCCGGGACAGGCTACACTGGGGCCAACGTCCTGACTTTC.

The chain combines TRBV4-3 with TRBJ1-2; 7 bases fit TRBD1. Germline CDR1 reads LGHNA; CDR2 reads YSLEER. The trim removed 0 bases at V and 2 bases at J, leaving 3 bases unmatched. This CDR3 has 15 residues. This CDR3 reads CASSQDWGQNYGYTF. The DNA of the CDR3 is TGCGCCAGCAGCCAAGATTGGGGACAGAACTATGGCTACACCTTC.

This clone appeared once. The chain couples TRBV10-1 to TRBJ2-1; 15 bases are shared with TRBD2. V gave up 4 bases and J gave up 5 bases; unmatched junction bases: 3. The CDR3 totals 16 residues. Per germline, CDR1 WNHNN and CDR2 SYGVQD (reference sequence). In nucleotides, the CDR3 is TGCGCCAGCAGTGTCGGACTAGCGGGAGGGAACAATGAGCAGTTCTTC. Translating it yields CASSVGLAGGNNEQFF.

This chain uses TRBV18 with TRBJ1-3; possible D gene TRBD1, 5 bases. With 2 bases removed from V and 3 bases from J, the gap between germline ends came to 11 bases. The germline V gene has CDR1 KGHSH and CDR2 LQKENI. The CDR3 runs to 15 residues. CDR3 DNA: TGTGCCAGCTCACCATCGCAAGGGGATGGAAACACCATATATTTT. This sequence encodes CASSPSQGDGNTIYF. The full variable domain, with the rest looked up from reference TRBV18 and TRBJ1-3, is NAGVMQNPRHLVRRRGQEARLRCSPMKGHSHVYWYRQLPEEGLKFMVYLQKENIIDESGMPKERFSAEFPKEGPSILRIQQVVRGDSAAYFCASSPSQGDGNTIYFGEGSWLTVV.

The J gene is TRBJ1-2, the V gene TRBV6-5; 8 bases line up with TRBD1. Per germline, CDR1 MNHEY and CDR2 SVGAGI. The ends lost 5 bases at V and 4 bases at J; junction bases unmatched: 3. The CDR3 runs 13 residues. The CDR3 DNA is TGTGCCAGCAGTAAGGGACAGGCCTATGGCTACACCTTC. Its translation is CASSKGQAYGYTF.

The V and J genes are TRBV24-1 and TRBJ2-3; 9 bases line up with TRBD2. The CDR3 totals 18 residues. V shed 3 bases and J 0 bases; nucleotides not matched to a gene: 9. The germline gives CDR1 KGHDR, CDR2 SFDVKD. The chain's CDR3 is CATSDGLAGRPSTDTQYF. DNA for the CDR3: TGTGCCACCAGTGATGGTCTAGCGGGAAGACCTAGCACAGATACGCAGTATTTT.

The CDR3 sequence: CASTLVSYNEQFF. The CDR3 DNA is TGTGCCAGCACCCTAGTCTCCTACAATGAGCAGTTCTTC. The rearrangement uses TRBV2 and TRBJ2-1; no clear D. Germline CDR1 reads SNHLY; CDR2 reads FYNNEI. The length of the CDR3 is 13 residues. V gave up 7 bases and J gave up 0 bases, with 7 bases separating them.